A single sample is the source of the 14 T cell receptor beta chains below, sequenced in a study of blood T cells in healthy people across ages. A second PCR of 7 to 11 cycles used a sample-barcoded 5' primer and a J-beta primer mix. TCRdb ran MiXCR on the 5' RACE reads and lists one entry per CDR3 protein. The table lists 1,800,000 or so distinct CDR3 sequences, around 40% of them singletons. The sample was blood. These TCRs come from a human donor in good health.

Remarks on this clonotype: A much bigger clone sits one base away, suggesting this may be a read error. The CDR3 is CGAGRGLSYEQYF. In DNA, the CDR3 is TGCGGTGCTGGGCGGGGGCTCTCCTACGAGCAGTACTTC. The chain has TRBV20-1 and TRBJ2-7; TRBD2 might be the D (7 bases). Germline V gene lookup returns CDR1 DFQATT and CDR2 SNEGSKA (reference sequence). The CDR3 is 13 amino acids.

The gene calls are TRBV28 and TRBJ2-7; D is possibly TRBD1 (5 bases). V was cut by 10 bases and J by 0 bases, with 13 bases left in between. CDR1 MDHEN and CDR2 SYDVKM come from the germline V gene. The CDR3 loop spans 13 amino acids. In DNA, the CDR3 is TGTGCCATAGAAGACAGAAGCTCCTACGAGCAGTACTTC. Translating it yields CAIEDRSSYEQYF.

The CDR3 region has the DNA TGTGCCAGCAGGGAACCTAGCGGGGTGGGGAATGAGCAGTTCTTC. It is translated as CASREPSGVGNEQFF. The chain has TRBV6-5 and TRBJ2-1; 9 nucleotides line up with TRBD2. Germline V gene lookup returns CDR1 MNHEY and CDR2 SVGAGI. V dropped 6 bases and J dropped 7; count of bases not matched to a gene: 10. The CDR3 extends over 15 amino acids.

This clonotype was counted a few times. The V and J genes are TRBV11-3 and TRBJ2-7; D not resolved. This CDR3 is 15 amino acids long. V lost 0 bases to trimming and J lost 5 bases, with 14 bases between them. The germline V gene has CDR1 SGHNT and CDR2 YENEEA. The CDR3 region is CASSLDIGRIDEQYF. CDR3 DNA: TGTGCCAGCAGCTTAGATATAGGCAGGATCGACGAGCAGTACTTC.

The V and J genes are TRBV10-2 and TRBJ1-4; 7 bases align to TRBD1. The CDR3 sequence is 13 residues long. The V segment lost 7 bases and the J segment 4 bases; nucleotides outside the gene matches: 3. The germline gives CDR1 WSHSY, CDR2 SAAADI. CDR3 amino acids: CASKGQNNEKLFF. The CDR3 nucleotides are TGCGCCAGCAAGGGACAGAATAATGAAAAACTGTTTTTT.

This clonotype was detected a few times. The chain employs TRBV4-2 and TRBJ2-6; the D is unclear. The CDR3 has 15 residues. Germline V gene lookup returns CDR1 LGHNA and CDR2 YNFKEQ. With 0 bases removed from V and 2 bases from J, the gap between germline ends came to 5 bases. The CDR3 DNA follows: TGTGCCAGCAGCCAAGATTCGGCTGGGGCCAACGTCCTGACTTTC. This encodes CASSQDSAGANVLTF.

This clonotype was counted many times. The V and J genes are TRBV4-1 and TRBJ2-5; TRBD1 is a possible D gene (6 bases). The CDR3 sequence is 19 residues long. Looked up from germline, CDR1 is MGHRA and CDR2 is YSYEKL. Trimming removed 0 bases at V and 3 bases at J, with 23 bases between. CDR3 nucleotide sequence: TGCGCCAGCAGCCAAGATTTAGGGGACACCAGATTCGGAGAAGAGACCCAGTACTTC. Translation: CASSQDLGDTRFGEETQYF.

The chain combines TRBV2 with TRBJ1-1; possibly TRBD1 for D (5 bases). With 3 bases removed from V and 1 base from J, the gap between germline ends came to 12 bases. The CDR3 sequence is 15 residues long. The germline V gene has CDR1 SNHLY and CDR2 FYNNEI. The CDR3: CASSDLPGQNTEAFF. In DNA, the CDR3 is TGTGCCAGCAGTGATTTACCAGGGCAGAACACTGAAGCTTTCTTT.

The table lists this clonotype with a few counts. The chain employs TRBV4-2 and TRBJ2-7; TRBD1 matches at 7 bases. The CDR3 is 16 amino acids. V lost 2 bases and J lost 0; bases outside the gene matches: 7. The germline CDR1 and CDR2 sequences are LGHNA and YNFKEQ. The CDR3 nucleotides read TGTGCCAGCAGCCAAATGGAGGACAGGCCCTCCTACGAGCAGTACTTC. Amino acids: CASSQMEDRPSYEQYF.

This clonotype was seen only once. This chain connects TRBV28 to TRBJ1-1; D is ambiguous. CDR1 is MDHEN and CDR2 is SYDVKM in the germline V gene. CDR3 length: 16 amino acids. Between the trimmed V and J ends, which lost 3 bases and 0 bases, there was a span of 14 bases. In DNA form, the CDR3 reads TGTGCCAGCAGTTTTAACAGCCACAGAATGAACACTGAAGCTTTCTTT. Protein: CASSFNSHRMNTEAFF.

The CDR3 is CASSLATVGVPSNTGELFF. The CDR3, as DNA: TGTGCCAGCAGCTTAGCGACGGTGGGGGTTCCCTCGAACACCGGGGAGCTGTTTTTT. The rearrangement links TRBV7-6 to TRBJ2-2; perhaps D is TRBD1 or TRBD2 (5 bases each). CDR1 SGHVS and CDR2 FNYEAQ come from the germline V gene. Trimming took 0 bases from V and 0 from J, leaving 17 bases between them. The CDR3 runs 19 residues.

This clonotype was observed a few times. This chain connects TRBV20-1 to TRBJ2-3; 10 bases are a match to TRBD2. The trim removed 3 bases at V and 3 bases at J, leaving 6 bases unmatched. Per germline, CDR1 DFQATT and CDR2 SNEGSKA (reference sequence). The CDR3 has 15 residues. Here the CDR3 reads CSASLTSGTTDTQYF. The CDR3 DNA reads TGCAGTGCTAGCCTCACTAGCGGGACGACAGATACGCAGTATTTT.

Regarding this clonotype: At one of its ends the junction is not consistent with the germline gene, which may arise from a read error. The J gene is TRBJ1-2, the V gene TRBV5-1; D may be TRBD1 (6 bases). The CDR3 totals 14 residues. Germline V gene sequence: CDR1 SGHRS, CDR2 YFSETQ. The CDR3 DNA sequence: TGTGCCAGCAGCCCCAAGACAGGAGACTATGGCTACACCTTC. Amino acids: CASSPKTGDYGYTF.

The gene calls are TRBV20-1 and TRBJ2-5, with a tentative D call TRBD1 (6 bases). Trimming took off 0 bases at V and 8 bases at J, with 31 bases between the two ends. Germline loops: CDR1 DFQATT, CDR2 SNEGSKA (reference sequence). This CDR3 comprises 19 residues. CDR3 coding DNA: TGCAGTGCTAGAGACCCGGGTGGGACGATAGGACAGCAAAAGAAAACCCAGTACTTC. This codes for CSARDPGGTIGQQKKTQYF.